The rows below give T cell receptor beta chains drawn from one sample of a study of T cell repertoires in cytomegalovirus infection. TCRdb reanalysed the reads using MiXCR and keeps one entry per CDR3 protein. The table has roughly 81,000 distinct CDR3 sequences, around 3.5% seen once. Source material: PBMCs. The source is a human donor in good health (CMV status not recorded). Some clones in this sample may be carry-over from other donors' samples. The CDR3 runs from the conserved cysteine through the conserved F or W. The D gene is left open where the match is weak. Size tells how often a clone was seen (once, few, many) or the class of an expanded clone, and some rows leave it out.

j_call v_call d_call clone_size cdr3_aa cdr3_nt
TRBJ1-1 TRBV6-2/TRBV6-3 . many CASSYGRGSNTEAFF TGTGCCAGCAGTTACGGGAGGGGCTCGAACACTGAAGCTTTCTTT
TRBJ1-1 TRBV2 . many CASSGGGEAFF TGTGCCAGCAGTGGCGGGGGTGAAGCTTTCTTT
TRBJ1-2 TRBV20-1 TRBD1 many CSVQGNYGYTF TGCAGTGTACAGGGGAACTATGGCTACACCTTC
TRBJ2-3 TRBV6-1 TRBD2 many CASSELGGGGLVDTQYF TGTGCCAGCAGTGAATTGGGTGGCGGGGGACTCGTAGATACGCAGTATTTT
TRBJ2-7 TRBV4-3 TRBD1 many CASSPNRGTYEQYF TGCGCCAGCAGCCCTAACAGGGGGACCTACGAGCAGTACTTC
TRBJ2-7 TRBV7-9 . . CASSLLGQTYEQYF TGTGCCAGCAGCTTACTTGGGCAGACCTACGAGCAGTACTTC
TRBJ1-2 TRBV6-1 TRBD1 many CAASGTGHYGYTF TGTGCCGCCTCAGGGACAGGGCACTATGGCTACACCTTC
TRBJ2-3 TRBV12-3/TRBV12-4 . many CASSLDIPYTQYF TGTGCCAGCAGTCTAGACATCCCTTATACGCAGTATTTT
TRBJ2-1 TRBV12-3/TRBV12-4 . many CASSKNIEQFF TGTGCCAGCAGTAAGAATATTGAGCAGTTCTTC
TRBJ1-4 TRBV19 TRBD1 many CASSIGQVGATNEKLFF TGTGCCAGTAGTATCGGACAGGTCGGTGCAACTAATGAAAAACTGTTTTTT
TRBJ1-5 TRBV20-1 . many CSASGGSTQPQHF TGCAGTGCTAGTGGAGGGTCGACTCAGCCCCAGCATTTT
TRBJ1-6 TRBV19 . many CASSIEGINSPLHF TGTGCCAGTAGTATAGAGGGGATAAATTCACCCCTCCACTTT
TRBJ1-5 TRBV4-3 . many CASSQAQAPSSNQPQHF TGCGCCAGCAGCCAAGCACAGGCCCCTTCGAGCAATCAGCCCCAGCATTTT
TRBJ1-2 TRBV7-8 . many CASSLQALLGYGYTF TGTGCCAGCAGCTTGCAGGCCCTACTGGGCTATGGCTACACCTTC
TRBJ1-2 TRBV7-9 . many CASSPSEGSFFSYGYTF TGTGCCAGCAGCCCGTCTGAGGGGTCCTTCTTTTCCTATGGCTACACCTTC
TRBJ2-1 TRBV2 . . CADDTGLASYDEQFF TGCGCCGACGACACGGGCTTAGCATCCTACGATGAGCAGTTCTTC
TRBJ1-6 TRBV6-5 . many CASSPDRFSYNSPLHF TGTGCCAGCAGTCCCGACAGGTTCTCCTATAATTCACCCCTCCACTTT
TRBJ1-1 TRBV7-8 . many CASSLRDTEAFF TGTGCCAGCAGCTTACGGGACACTGAAGCTTTCTTT
TRBJ2-5 TRBV10-3 TRBD2 many CAIRPGTRPQETQYF TGTGCCATCAGACCCGGGACTAGACCTCAAGAGACCCAGTACTTC
TRBJ2-6 TRBV20-1 . many CSASRSLGANVLTF TGCAGTGCTAGCCGATCTCTTGGGGCCAACGTCCTGACTTTC
TRBJ1-1 TRBV15 TRBD1 few CATSKTLTGSNTEAFF TGTGCCACCAGCAAAACGTTGACAGGGTCGAACACTGAAGCTTTCTTT
TRBJ2-1 TRBV5-6 . many CASSSTGSRPGEQFF TGTGCCAGCAGCTCGACCGGGTCTCGTCCGGGGGAGCAGTTCTTC
TRBJ1-2 TRBV2 . many CASSSGGRDYGYTF TGTGCCAGCAGTAGCGGGGGGCGTGACTATGGCTACACCTTC
TRBJ1-5 TRBV6-1 . many CASTRRGGNQPQHF TGTGCCAGCACACGAAGAGGAGGCAATCAGCCCCAGCATTTT
TRBJ1-5 TRBV6-5 . . CASSYWRSNQPQHF TGTGCCAGCAGTTACTGGAGAAGCAATCAGCCCCAGCATTTT
TRBJ2-7 TRBV20-1 TRBD2 many CSARDPGKRGTLEQYF TGCAGTGCTAGAGACCCCGGGAAGCGGGGGACCCTCGAGCAGTACTTC
TRBJ1-1 TRBV29-1 . many CSERDRTEAFF TGCAGCGAACGCGACCGCACTGAAGCTTTCTTT
TRBJ1-2 TRBV5-1 . many CASSLSPEYGYTF TGCGCCAGCAGCTTGTCCCCAGAGTATGGCTACACCTTC
TRBJ1-5 TRBV5-6 . many CASSLGGFDQPQHF TGTGCCAGCAGCTTGGGGGGGTTCGATCAGCCCCAGCATTTT
TRBJ1-1 TRBV19 TRBD1 many CASSHRGRGTEAFF TGTGCCAGTAGCCACAGGGGGCGAGGCACTGAAGCTTTCTTT
TRBJ2-7 TRBV7-8 TRBD2 many CASSPETGTSDGYEQYF TGTGCCAGCAGCCCTGAGACCGGGACTAGCGATGGCTACGAGCAGTACTTC
TRBJ2-5 TRBV6-2/TRBV6-3 . many CASDNAEQETQYF TGTGCCAGCGACAACGCCGAACAAGAGACCCAGTACTTC
TRBJ2-7 TRBV6-5 TRBD1 . CASSPGTGTSEQYF TGTGCCAGCAGTCCCGGGACAGGGACCTCCGAGCAGTACTTC
TRBJ1-1 TRBV19 . many CASGDSGYTEAFF TGTGCCAGCGGCGATTCAGGCTATACTGAAGCTTTCTTT
TRBJ1-6 TRBV6-6 . many CASSYSGNRGHNSPLHF TGTGCCAGCAGTTACTCGGGTAATCGAGGGCACAATTCACCCCTCCACTTT
TRBJ1-1 TRBV6-1 TRBD1 many CASSSSGGDRAFF TGTGCCAGCAGTTCATCAGGGGGAGATAGAGCTTTCTTT
TRBJ1-5 TRBV19 TRBD1 many CASSTTMGQGFFDQPQHF TGTGCCAGTAGTACGACCATGGGACAGGGGTTTTTCGATCAGCCCCAGCATTTT
TRBJ1-1 TRBV7-4 . . CASSLITGTNTEAFF TGTGCCAGCAGCTTAATTACAGGCACGAACACTGAAGCTTTCTTT
TRBJ2-7 TRBV12-3/TRBV12-4 TRBD2 many CASSDKRGGRNEQYF TGTGCCAGCAGTGACAAGCGGGGGGGCCGGAACGAGCAGTACTTC
TRBJ2-3 TRBV7-7 . many CASSLSPRNTDTQYF TGTGCTAGCAGCTTGTCACCGAGGAACACAGATACGCAGTATTTT
TRBJ1-4 TRBV7-8 . many CASSLVRGAEKLFF TGTGCCAGCAGCTTAGTTCGGGGCGCAGAAAAACTGTTTTTT
TRBJ1-2 TRBV7-2 . many CASSLVAENYGYTF TGTGCCAGCAGCTTAGTGGCGGAAAACTATGGCTACACCTTC
TRBJ2-7 TRBV6-6 . many CASSYVNEQYF TGTGCCAGCAGTTACGTGAACGAGCAGTACTTC